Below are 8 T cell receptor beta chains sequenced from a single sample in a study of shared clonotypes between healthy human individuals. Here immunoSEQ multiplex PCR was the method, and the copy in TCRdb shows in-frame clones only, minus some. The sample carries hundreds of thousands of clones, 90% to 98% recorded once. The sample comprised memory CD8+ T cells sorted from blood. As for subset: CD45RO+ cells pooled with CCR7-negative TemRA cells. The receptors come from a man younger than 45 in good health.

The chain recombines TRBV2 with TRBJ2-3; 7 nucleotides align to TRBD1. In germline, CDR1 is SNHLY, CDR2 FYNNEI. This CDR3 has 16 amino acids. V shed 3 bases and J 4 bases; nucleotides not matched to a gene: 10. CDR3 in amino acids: CASSDRDRILSDTQYF. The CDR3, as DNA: TGTGCCAGCAGTGACCGGGACAGAATCCTCTCAGATACGCAGTATTTT. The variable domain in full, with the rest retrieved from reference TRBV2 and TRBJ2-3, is EPEVTQTPSHQVTQMGQEVILRCVPISNHLYFYWYRQILGQKVEFLVSFYNNEISEKSEIFDDQFSVERPDGSNFTLKIRSTKLEDSAMYFCASSDRDRILSDTQYFGPGTRLTVL.

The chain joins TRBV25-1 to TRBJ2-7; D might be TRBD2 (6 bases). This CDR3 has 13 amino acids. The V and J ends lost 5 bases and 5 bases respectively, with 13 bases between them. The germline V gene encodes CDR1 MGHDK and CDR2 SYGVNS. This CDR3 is CASSPREAHEQYF. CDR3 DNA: TGTGCCAGCAGTCCTAGGGAGGCCCACGAGCAGTACTTC.

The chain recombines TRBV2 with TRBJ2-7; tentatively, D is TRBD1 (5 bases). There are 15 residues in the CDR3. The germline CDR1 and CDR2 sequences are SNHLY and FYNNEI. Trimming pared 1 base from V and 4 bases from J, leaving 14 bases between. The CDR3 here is CASSEGQGKDYEQYF. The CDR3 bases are TGTGCCAGCAGTGAAGGGCAGGGAAAGGATTACGAGCAGTACTTC.

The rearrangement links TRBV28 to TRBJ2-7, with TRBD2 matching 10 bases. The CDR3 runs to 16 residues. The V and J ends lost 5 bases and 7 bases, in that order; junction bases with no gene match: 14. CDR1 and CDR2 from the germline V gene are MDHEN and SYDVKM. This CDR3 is CASSVISSGSTGEQYF. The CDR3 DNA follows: TGTGCCAGCAGTGTTATCTCTAGCGGGAGTACGGGTGAGCAGTACTTC.

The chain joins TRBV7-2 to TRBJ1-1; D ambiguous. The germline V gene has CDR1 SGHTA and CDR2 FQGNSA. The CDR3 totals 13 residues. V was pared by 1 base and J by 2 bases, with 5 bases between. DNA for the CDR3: TGTGCCAGCAGCTTAGGGTCAAACACTGAAGCTTTCTTT. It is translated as CASSLGSNTEAFF. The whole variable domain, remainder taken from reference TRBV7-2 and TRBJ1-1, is GAGVSQSPSNKVTEKGKDVELRCDPISGHTALYWYRQSLGQGLEFLIYFQGNSAPDKSGLPSDRFSAERTGGSVSTLTIQRTQQEDSAVYLCASSLGSNTEAFFGQGTRLTVV.

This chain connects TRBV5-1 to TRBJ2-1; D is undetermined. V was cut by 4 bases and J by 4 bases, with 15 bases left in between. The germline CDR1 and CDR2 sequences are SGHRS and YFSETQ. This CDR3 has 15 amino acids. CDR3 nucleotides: TGCGCCAGCAGCCCTTCGGGTGGCTCTTACAATGAGCAGTTCTTC. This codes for CASSPSGGSYNEQFF.

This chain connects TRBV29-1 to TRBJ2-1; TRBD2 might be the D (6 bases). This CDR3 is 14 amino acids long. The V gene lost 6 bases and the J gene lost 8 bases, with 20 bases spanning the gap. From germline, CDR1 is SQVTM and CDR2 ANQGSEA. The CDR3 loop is CSVAGLPLGDEQFF. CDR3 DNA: TGCAGCGTGGCGGGACTCCCCCTTGGGGATGAGCAGTTCTTC.

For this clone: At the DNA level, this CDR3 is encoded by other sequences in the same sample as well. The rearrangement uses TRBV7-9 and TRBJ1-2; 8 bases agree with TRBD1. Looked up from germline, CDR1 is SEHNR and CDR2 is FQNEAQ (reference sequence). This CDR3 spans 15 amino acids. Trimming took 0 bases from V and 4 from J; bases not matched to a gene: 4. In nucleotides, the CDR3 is TGTGCCAGCAGCTTAGCTGGGACAGGTCCCTATGGCTACACCTTC. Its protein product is CASSLAGTGPYGYTF.